This record looks at one T cell receptor (beta chain) sequence and its context. An end of the junction differs from the germline gene, which may be a read error. The sample is drawn from a study of T cells in Graves' hyperthyroidism and ophthalmopathy. Exclusion criteria comprised uncontrolled infection, other autoimmune disease, pregnancy or lactation. Blood was obtained at the first hyperthyroidism diagnosis, which preceded any ophthalmopathy symptoms. A 10 ml volume of fresh peripheral blood provided the PBMCs. CDR3 length equals 16 residues. TCR beta CDR3 region amplification was performed from RNA transcripts. When the TCR CDR3 underwent first-round RT-PCR, the HTBI primer set was used. TCRdb called the multiplex PCR reads again in MiXCR, with one record for every CDR3 protein. The data show some 600,000 distinct CDR3 sequences, with approximately 15% seen just once and 5.8% held by the top ten.

V usage is TRBV12-3 or TRBV12-4 and J usage is TRBJ1-4; 9 positions match TRBD1. The clonotype originates from a woman aged 25 to 39 with Graves' hyperthyroidism that later progressed to Graves' ophthalmopathy. What was sequenced was blood. The CDR3, as DNA: TGTGCCGGCAGTCCCGGGACAGGGTTAAGGAATGAAAAACTGTTTTTT. It is translated as CAGSPGTGLRNEKLFF.